This T cell receptor (beta chain) comes out of a study of T-cell reconstitution after alpha-beta-depleted transplantation in children. This CDR3 contains 17 residues. With 5 bases removed from V and 0 bases from J, the gap between germline ends came to 18 bases. Germline loops: CDR1 SGHVT, CDR2 SQSDAQ. This clonotype was observed a handful of times. Its antigen is not identified. The TCRbeta library incorporated unique molecular identifiers. TCRdb reanalysed the PCR reads using MiXCR and keeps one entry per CDR3 protein. The table records about 830,000 distinct CDR3 sequences, approximately 15% of them present only once. Points from the study as a whole: Reports say that about two months after transplant, the alpha-beta T cells came out of several hundred graft clones that had expanded. Newly produced T cells mostly accounted for T-cell counts and diversity one year post-transplant. Surviving recipient T cells and thymic progenitors produced the high day-60 TCRbeta diversity seen in some patients.

This TCR was recovered from a male patient younger than 18 who had a stem cell transplant for acute lymphoblastic leukemia, so the T cells may come from the graft donor. This chain joins TRBV7-4 and TRBJ2-3; D is possibly TRBD1 or TRBD2 (7 bases each). This specimen consisted of PBMCs, mostly from graft donor cells, obtained 360 days after TCRalphabeta/CD19-depleted stem cell transplant. The CDR3, as DNA: TGTGCCAGCAGCCCATGGGGCAGGGGGGGAAGCACAGATACGCAGTATTTT. It specifies CASSPWGRGGSTDTQYF.